The T cell receptor (beta chain) under discussion was sequenced for a study of monozygotic twins with inflammatory bowel disease. General study findings and limits: Twins with IBD had fewer clonotypes in common with others than healthy twins, particularly during disease activity. Healthy co-twins showed greater TCRbeta diversity (inverse Simpson) than IBD patients.

TCRdb reprocessed the 5' RACE reads and keeps a single row for each CDR3 protein, giving no DNA. The table for this sample gives 400,000 or so distinct CDR3 sequences. The blood volume drawn from each donor was about 2.5 ml. The CDR3 runs 11 residues. Germline CDR1 is GTSNPN and CDR2 is SVGIG (reference sequence). A note on this clonotype: Its antigen is currently unknown.

The clonotype was recovered from a human donor with ulcerative colitis or Crohn's disease, or a healthy co-twin of an affected twin (not recorded which). The sequenced material came from blood. The chain carries TRBV30 and TRBJ2-1. Here the CDR3 reads CASKIYNEQFF. The whole variable domain, remainder taken from reference TRBV30 and TRBJ2-1, is SQTIHQWPATLVQPVGSPLSLECTVEGTSNPNLYWYRQAAGRGLQLLFYSVGIGQISSEVPQNLSASRPQDRQFILSSKKLLLSDSGFYLCASKIYNEQFFGPGTRLTVL.